This TCR beta chain was recorded in a study of shared clonotypes between healthy human individuals. For the study at large: The donors, two women and a few men, were aged 18 to 49. Broader study findings: The sole specimen, blood, was sampled, and tissue repertoires likely differ.

Per the germline V gene, CDR1 is SGHNT and CDR2 is YYREEE (reference sequence). The CDR3 spans 14 residues. V lost 2 bases and J 0 bases, leaving 9 bases between the germline ends. Clones were read by immunoSEQ multiplex PCR, and TCRdb kept only the in-frame ones, dropping some. The sample consists of about 1.5 million clones, 95% to 99% of them appearing once. As concerns this clone: The antigen is not known.

A split of CD4+ cells into CD45RA+ naive and CD45RA-negative memory subsets was performed. What was sequenced was naive CD4+ T cells sorted from blood. Subset here: CD45RA+ positively selected. The clonotype was recovered from a man aged 25 to 40 in good health. V and J are TRBV5-4 and TRBJ2-7; D possibly matches TRBD1 or TRBD2 (5 bases each). The CDR3 DNA follows: TGTGCCAGCAGCTTCCGGGACGGCTCCTACGAGCAGTACTTC. Translated, it gives CASSFRDGSYEQYF.